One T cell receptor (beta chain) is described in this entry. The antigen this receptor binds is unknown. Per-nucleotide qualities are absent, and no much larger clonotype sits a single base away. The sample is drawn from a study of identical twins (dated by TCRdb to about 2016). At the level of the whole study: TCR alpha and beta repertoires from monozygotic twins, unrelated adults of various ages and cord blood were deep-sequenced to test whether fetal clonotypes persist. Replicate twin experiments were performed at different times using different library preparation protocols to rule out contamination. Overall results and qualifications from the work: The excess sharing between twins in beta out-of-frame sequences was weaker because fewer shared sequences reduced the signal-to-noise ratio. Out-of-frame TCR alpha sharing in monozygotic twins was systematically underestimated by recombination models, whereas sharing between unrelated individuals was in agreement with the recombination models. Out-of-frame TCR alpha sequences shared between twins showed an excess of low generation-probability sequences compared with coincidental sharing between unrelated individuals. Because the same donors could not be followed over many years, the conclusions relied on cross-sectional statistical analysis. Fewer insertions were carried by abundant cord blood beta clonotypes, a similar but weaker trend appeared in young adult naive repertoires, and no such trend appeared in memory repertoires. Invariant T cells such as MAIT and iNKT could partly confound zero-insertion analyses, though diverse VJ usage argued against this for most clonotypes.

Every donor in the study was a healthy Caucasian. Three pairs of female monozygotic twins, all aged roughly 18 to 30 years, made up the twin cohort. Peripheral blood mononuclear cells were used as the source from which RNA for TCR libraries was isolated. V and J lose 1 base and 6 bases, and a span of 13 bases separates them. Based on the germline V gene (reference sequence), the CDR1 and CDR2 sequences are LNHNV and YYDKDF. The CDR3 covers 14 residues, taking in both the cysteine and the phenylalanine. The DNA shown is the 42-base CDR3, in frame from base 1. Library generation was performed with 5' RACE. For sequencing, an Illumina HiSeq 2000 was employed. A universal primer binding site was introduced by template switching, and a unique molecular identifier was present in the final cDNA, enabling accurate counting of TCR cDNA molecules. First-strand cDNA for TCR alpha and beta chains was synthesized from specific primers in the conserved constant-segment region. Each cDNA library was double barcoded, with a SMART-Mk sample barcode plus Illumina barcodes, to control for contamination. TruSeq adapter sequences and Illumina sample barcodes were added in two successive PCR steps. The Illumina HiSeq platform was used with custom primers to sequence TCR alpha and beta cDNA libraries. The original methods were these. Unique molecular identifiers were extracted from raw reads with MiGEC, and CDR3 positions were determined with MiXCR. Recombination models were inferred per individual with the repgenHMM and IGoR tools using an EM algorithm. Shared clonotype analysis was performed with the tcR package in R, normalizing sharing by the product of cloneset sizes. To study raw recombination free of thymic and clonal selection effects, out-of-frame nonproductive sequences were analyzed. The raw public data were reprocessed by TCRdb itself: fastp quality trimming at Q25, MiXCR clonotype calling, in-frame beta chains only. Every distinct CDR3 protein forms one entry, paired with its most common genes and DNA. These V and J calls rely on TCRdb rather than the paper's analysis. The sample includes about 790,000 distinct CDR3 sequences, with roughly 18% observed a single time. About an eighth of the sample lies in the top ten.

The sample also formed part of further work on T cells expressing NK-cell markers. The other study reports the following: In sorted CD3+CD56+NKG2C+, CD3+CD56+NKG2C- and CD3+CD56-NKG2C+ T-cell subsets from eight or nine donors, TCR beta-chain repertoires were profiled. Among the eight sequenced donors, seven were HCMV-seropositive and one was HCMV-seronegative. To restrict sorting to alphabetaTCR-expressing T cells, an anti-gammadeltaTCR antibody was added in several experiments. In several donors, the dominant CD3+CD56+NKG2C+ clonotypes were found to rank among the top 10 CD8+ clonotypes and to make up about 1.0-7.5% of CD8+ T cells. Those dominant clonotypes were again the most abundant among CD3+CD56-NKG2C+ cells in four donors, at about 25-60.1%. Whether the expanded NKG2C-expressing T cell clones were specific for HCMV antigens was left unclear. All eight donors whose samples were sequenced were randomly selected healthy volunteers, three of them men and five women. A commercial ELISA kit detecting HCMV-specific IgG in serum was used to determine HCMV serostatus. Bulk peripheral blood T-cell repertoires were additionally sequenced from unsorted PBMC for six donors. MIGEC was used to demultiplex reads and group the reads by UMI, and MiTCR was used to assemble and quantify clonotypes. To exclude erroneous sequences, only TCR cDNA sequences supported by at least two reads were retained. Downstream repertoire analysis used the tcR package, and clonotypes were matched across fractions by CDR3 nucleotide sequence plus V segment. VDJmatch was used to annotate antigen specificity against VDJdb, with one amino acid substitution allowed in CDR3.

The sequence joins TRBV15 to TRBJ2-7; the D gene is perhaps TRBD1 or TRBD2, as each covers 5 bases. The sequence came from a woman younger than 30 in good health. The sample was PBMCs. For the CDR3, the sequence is CATSRGGELLEQYF. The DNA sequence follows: TGTGCCACCAGCAGAGGAGGGGAATTACTCGAGCAGTACTTC. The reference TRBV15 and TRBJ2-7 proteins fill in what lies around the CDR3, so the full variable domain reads DAMVIQNPRYQVTQFGKPVTLSCSQTLNHNVMYWYQQKSSQAPKLLFHYYDKDFNNEADTPDNFQSRRPNTSFCFLDIRSPGLGDTAMYLCATSRGGELLEQYFGPGTRLTVT.